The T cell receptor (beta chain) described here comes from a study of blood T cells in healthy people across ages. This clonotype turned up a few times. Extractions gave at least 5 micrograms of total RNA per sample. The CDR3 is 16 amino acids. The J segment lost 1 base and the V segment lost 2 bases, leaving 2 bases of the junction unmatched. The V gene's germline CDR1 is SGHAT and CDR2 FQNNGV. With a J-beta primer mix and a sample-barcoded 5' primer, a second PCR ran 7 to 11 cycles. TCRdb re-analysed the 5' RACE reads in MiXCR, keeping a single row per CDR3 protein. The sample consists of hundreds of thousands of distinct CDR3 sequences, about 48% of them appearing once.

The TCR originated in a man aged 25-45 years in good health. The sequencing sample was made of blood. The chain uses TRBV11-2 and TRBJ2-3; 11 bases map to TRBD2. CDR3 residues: CASSLWGLAGTDTQYF. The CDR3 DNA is TGTGCCAGCAGCTTATGGGGACTAGCGGGCACAGATACGCAGTATTTT.